This T cell receptor beta chain was obtained from a study of blood T cell repertoires in COVID-19. Turning to the study itself: The United States, Italy and Spain were the sources of the acute and convalescent COVID-19 samples. Nucleic acid was either cDNA or gDNA, and it came from T cells, B-cell-depleted T cells, or PBMCs.

In the authors' workflow: Amplifying reference gene primers gave estimates of nucleated cell counts. The assay was immunoSEQ multiplex PCR, and TCRdb's table has in-frame clones only and misses some. That table gives V, J and clone size, and the DNA gave D and trimming. Of over 25,000 clones in the sample, 78% were seen once. This CDR3 has 14 residues. V was clipped by 5 bases and J by 5 bases, with 16 bases between them. In germline, CDR1 is MNHEY, CDR2 SVGAGI. The V call is TRBV6-5, the J call TRBJ2-7; the D gene is possibly TRBD2 (5 bases). Sequencing was performed on peripheral blood. The sequence derives from a man at least 80 years old with acute or convalescent COVID-19. The CDR3 DNA reads as TGTGCCAGCAGTCCCCGCGGATTGGGAGACGAGCAGTACTTC. It translates to CASSPRGLGDEQYF.